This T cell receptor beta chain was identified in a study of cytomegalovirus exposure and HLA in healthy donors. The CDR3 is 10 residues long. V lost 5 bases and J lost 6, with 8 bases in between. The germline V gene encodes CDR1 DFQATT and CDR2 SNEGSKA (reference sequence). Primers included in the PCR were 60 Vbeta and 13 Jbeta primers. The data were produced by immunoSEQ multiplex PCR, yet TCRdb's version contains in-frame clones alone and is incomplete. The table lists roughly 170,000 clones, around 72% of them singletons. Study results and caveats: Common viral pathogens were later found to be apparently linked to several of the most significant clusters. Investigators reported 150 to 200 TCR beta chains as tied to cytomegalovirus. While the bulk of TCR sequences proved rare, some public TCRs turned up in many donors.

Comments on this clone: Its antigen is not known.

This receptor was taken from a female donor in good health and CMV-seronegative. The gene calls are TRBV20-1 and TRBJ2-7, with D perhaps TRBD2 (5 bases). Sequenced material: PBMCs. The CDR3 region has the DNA TGCAGTGCTGGGAGTTTCGAGCAGTACTTC. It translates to CSAGSFEQYF.